Shown below are 24 T cell receptor beta chains from a single sample sequenced in a study of cytomegalovirus exposure and HLA in healthy donors. Primers included in the PCR were 60 Vbeta and 13 Jbeta primers. Data came from immunoSEQ multiplex PCR; TCRdb stores just in-frame clones and leaves some out. The data hold approximately 140,000 clones, with around 65% observed a single time. The sample consisted of PBMCs. These receptor sequences come from a woman aged 60 to 75 in good health and CMV-seronegative.

The chain employs TRBV5-8 and TRBJ2-7, with 8 bases fitting TRBD2. Germline CDR1 SGHTS, CDR2 YDEGEE. CDR3 length: 15 residues. The V and J ends lost 1 base and 5 bases, in that order; junction bases with no gene match: 8. CDR3 coding DNA: TGTGCCAGCAGCTTGTGGATGGGACTAGTCCACGAGCAGTACTTC. Protein sequence: CASSLWMGLVHEQYF.

A remark on this clone: Different DNA sequences within this sample yield the same CDR3. V usage is TRBV7-9 and J usage is TRBJ1-5; D may be TRBD1 (5 bases). Per the germline V gene, CDR1 is SEHNR and CDR2 is FQNEAQ (reference sequence). With 1 base removed from V and 6 bases from J, the gap between germline ends came to 10 bases. This CDR3 spans 14 amino acids. CDR3 loop: CASSLGGVGQPQHF. Here the CDR3 DNA reads TGTGCCAGCAGCTTAGGGGGGGTGGGTCAGCCCCAGCATTTT.

The sample holds a few counts of this clone. The chain combines TRBV2 with TRBJ2-1; D gene ambiguous. CDR1 SNHLY and CDR2 FYNNEI come from the germline V gene. With 2 bases removed from V and 7 bases from J, the gap between germline ends came to 6 bases. The CDR3 loop spans 12 amino acids. CDR3 nucleotide sequence: TGTGCCAGCAGTGAATATGTAAATGAGCAGTTCTTC. Encoded protein: CASSEYVNEQFF. Filled out from reference TRBV2 and TRBJ2-1, the complete variable domain reads EPEVTQTPSHQVTQMGQEVILRCVPISNHLYFYWYRQILGQKVEFLVSFYNNEISEKSEIFDDQFSVERPDGSNFTLKIRSTKLEDSAMYFCASSEYVNEQFFGPGTRLTVL.

In DNA form, the CDR3 reads TGTGCCAGCAGCCCAGGAGGAAGCACAGATACGCAGTATTTT. Its protein is CASSPGGSTDTQYF. The chain joins TRBV7-6 to TRBJ2-3, with a tentative D call TRBD2 (5 bases). In germline, CDR1 is SGHVS, CDR2 FNYEAQ. The CDR3 has 14 residues. Trimming removed 5 bases from V and 0 bases from J, with 9 bases in between.

The rearrangement uses TRBV9 and TRBJ2-1; D possibly corresponds to TRBD2 (6 bases). The V end lost 0 bases, the J end lost 10 bases, and 14 bases lay between the germline ends. Germline lookup yields CDR1 SGDLS and CDR2 YYNGEE. This CDR3 has 14 residues. This chain's CDR3 is CASSVAGGFREQFF. The CDR3 DNA reads as TGTGCCAGCAGCGTAGCTGGGGGGTTTCGGGAGCAGTTCTTC.

The chain combines TRBV6-5 with TRBJ2-5; 7 bases agree with TRBD1. The J call may be in error: the DNA end matches TRBJ2-7 better. Germline-derived CDR1 and CDR2 are MNHEY and SVGAGI. The CDR3 sequence is 15 residues long. The CDR3 DNA reads as TGTGCCAGCAGACTTCGACAGGGCCTATCCTACGAGCAGTACTTC. This codes for CASRLRQGLSYEQYF.

The chain couples TRBV5-1 to TRBJ1-2; possibly TRBD1 for D (6 bases). Per germline, CDR1 SGHRS and CDR2 YFSETQ. The CDR3 loop spans 15 amino acids. The ends were cut back, 3 bases at V and 2 bases at J, with 14 bases in the middle. CDR3 sequence reads: CASSWGWGLNYGYTF. Written as DNA, the CDR3 is TGCGCCAGCAGCTGGGGGTGGGGGCTCAACTATGGCTACACCTTC.

The gene calls are TRBV7-7 and TRBJ2-2, with D unclear. The CDR3 covers 12 residues. V was shortened by 3 bases and J by 4 bases, with 3 bases between the two germline ends. The germline CDR1 and CDR2 sequences are SSHAT and FNYEAQ (reference sequence). The CDR3 region is CASSLSTGELFF. CDR3 bases: TGTGCCAGCAGCTTGAGCACCGGGGAGCTGTTTTTT. The whole variable domain, remainder taken from reference TRBV7-7 and TRBJ2-2, is GAGVSQSPRYKVTKRGQDVTLRCDPISSHATLYWYQQALGQGPEFLTYFNYEAQPDKSGLPSDRFSAERPEGSISTLTIQRTEQRDSAMYRCASSLSTGELFFGEGSRLTVL.

The rearrangement links TRBV10-1 to TRBJ2-7; D unclear. There are 11 residues in the CDR3. From germline, CDR1 is WNHNN and CDR2 SYGVQD (reference sequence). Deletions cut 11 bases from V and 1 base from J, with 9 bases between. The DNA of the CDR3 is TGCGCCCAGCGAGGTTCCTACGAGCAGTACTTC. It codes for CAQRGSYEQYF.

This clone was detected a few times. The chain combines TRBV9 with TRBJ1-2; TRBD1 might be the D (6 bases). Per germline, CDR1 SGDLS and CDR2 YYNGEE. The ends were cut back, 0 bases at V and 1 base at J, with 16 bases in the middle. The CDR3 contains 17 residues. The CDR3 here is CASSVGPTTGFNYGYTF. As DNA, the CDR3 is TGTGCCAGCAGCGTAGGGCCTACGACAGGTTTTAACTATGGCTACACCTTC.

The rearrangement uses TRBV21-1 and TRBJ2-2; TRBD2, the D gene given by the table, was not confirmed from the DNA. TRBV21-1 is a listed pseudogene. The CDR3 covers 14 residues. In nucleotides, the CDR3 is TGTGCCAGCAGCAAAAGCCTGATCACCGGGGAGCTGTTTTTT. This encodes CASSKSLITGELFF.

In its sample, this clone was seen a few times. CDR3 protein: CASSPAGTGSYEQYF. DNA of the CDR3: TGTGCCAGCAGCCCGGCGGGGACAGGTTCCTACGAGCAGTACTTC. The chain recombines TRBV5-8 with TRBJ2-7; the match to TRBD1 covers 8 bases. This CDR3 contains 15 residues. Germline V gives CDR1 SGHTS, CDR2 YDEGEE. V trimming: 4 bases; J trimming: 1 base; junction bases outside the gene matches: 7.

This chain links TRBV28 with TRBJ1-2; TRBD1 matches at 7 bases. CDR1 is MDHEN, CDR2 SYDVKM, per germline. V lost 5 bases and J lost 7; bases outside the gene matches: 16. The CDR3 contains 16 residues. Here the CDR3 reads CASSRTSQGFFGGYTF. DNA for the CDR3: TGTGCCAGCAGTCGAACATCACAGGGGTTTTTCGGTGGCTACACCTTC.

This chain joins TRBV5-1 and TRBJ2-7; 9 positions match TRBD2. V trimming: 3 bases; J trimming: 5 bases; junction bases outside the gene matches: 9. Germline CDR1 SGHRS, CDR2 YFSETQ. The CDR3 totals 15 residues. The chain's CDR3 is CASSWASGTVNEQYF. The CDR3 bases are TGCGCCAGCAGCTGGGCTAGCGGGACCGTGAACGAGCAGTACTTC.

The table lists this clone with a count of one. J is TRBJ2-7 and V is TRBV11-2; TRBD1 matches at 7 bases. This CDR3 is built from 16 residues. Looked up from germline, CDR1 is SGHAT and CDR2 is FQNNGV. The V and J ends lost 3 bases and 0 bases, in that order; junction bases with no gene match: 8. The CDR3 bases are TGTGCCAGCAGCTTTTGGAGTGGACAGGCCTCCTACGAGCAGTACTTC. It specifies CASSFWSGQASYEQYF.

The chain's CDR3 is CASTPGNRVNYGYTF. DNA of the CDR3: TGTGCCAGCACCCCAGGGAACAGGGTAAACTATGGCTACACCTTC. The J gene is TRBJ1-2, the V gene TRBV6-1, with D tentatively TRBD1 (6 bases). In germline, CDR1 is MNHNS, CDR2 SASEGT. CDR3 size: 15 residues. Deletions cut 7 bases from V and 2 bases from J, with 17 bases between.

This chain links TRBV5-1 with TRBJ2-5, with 8 bases matching TRBD2. The CDR3 totals 15 residues. Germline assignment: CDR1 SGHRS and CDR2 YFSETQ. With V trimmed by 3 bases and J by 3 bases, 7 bases remained unmatched. The CDR3 region is CASSSLAGRKETQYF. The CDR3, as DNA: TGCGCCAGCAGCTCCCTAGCGGGTAGAAAAGAGACCCAGTACTTC.

V gene TRBV6-5 combines with J gene TRBJ1-1; TRBD1 matches at 7 bases. This CDR3 has 14 residues. J gave up 1 base and V 6 bases, and 5 bases lay outside the gene matches. Germline V gene data show CDR1 as MNHEY and CDR2 as SVGAGI. CDR3 coding DNA: TGTGCCAGCAGAGACAGGGCCTCGAACACTGAAGCTTTCTTT. Protein: CASRDRASNTEAFF.

The V gene is TRBV2, the J gene TRBJ1-2; 7 nucleotides agree with TRBD1. Germline V gene data show CDR1 as SNHLY and CDR2 as FYNNEI. Trimming removed 5 bases from V and 4 bases from J; junction bases left unmatched: 4. The CDR3 is made up of 13 amino acids. CDR3 amino acids: CASSNQGGYGYTF. DNA of the CDR3: TGTGCCAGCAGTAACCAGGGGGGCTATGGCTACACCTTC.

This clone was detected only once. This chain's CDR3 is CASSSGTSGGASFSYNEQFF. CDR3 DNA: TGTGCCAGCAGCTCCGGGACTAGCGGGGGCGCATCCTTCTCCTACAATGAGCAGTTCTTC. V usage is TRBV7-8 and J usage is TRBJ2-1; 14 bases line up with TRBD2. Unmatched junction bases numbered 11, after V lost 4 bases and J lost 0 bases. The CDR3 runs 20 residues. Germline V gene lookup returns CDR1 SGHVS and CDR2 FQNEAQ. Using reference TRBV7-8 and TRBJ2-1 for the parts outside the CDR3, the full variable domain is GAGVSQSPRYKVAKRGQDVALRCDPISGHVSLFWYQQALGQGPEFLTYFQNEAQLDKSGLPSDRFFAERPEGSVSTLKIQRTQQEDSAVYLCASSSGTSGGASFSYNEQFFGPGTRLTVL.

The rearrangement links TRBV4-2 to TRBJ2-1; a weak D match, TRBD2 (6 bases). The CDR3 runs to 14 residues. Germline-derived CDR1 and CDR2 are LGHNA and YNFKEQ. V was clipped by 2 bases and J by 6 bases, with 11 bases between them. The CDR3 loop is CASSQIGTANEQFF. CDR3 in DNA: TGTGCCAGCAGCCAAATTGGGACTGCCAATGAGCAGTTCTTC.

This rearrangement joins TRBV12-2 to TRBJ2-2; the D call TRBD1 from the table was never checked on the DNA. TRBV12-2 is recorded as a pseudogene. This CDR3 is built from 17 residues. The CDR3 bases are TGTGCAAGTCGCTTAGCGGGACAGGGGACGAACACCGGGGAGCTGTTTTTT. This encodes CASRLAGQGTNTGELFF.

The rearrangement links TRBV6-5 to TRBJ2-2; a weak D match, TRBD1 (6 bases). V lost 6 bases and J 6 bases, leaving 17 bases between the germline ends. The CDR3 has 15 residues. The germline V gene encodes CDR1 MNHEY and CDR2 SVGAGI. Written as DNA, the CDR3 is TGTGCCAGCAGCATTTCAGGGGTTTTGGCCGGGGAGCTGTTTTTT. Protein product: CASSISGVLAGELFF.

This chain links TRBV18 with TRBJ1-5; D ambiguous. Germline assignment: CDR1 KGHSH and CDR2 LQKENI. With 6 bases removed from V and 0 bases from J, the gap between germline ends came to 9 bases. The CDR3 sequence is 14 residues long. DNA for the CDR3: TGTGCCAGCTCCCCTGCGGCTAGCAATCAGCCCCAGCATTTT. It yields the protein CASSPAASNQPQHF.